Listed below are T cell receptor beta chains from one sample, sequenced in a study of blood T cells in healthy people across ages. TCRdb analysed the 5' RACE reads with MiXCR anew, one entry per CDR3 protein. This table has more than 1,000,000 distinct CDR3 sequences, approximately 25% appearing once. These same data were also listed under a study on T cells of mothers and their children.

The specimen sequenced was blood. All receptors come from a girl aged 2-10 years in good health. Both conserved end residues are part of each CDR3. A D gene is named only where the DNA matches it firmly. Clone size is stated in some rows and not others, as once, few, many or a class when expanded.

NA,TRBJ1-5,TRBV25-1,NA,CASRGPLNQPQHF,TGTGCCAGCAGAGGGCCCCTCAATCAGCCCCAGCATTTT
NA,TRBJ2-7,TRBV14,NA,CASSQLSGPLYEQYF,TGTGCCAGCAGCCAACTATCGGGACCACTTTACGAGCAGTACTTC
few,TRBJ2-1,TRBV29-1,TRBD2,CSASGPEQFF,TGCAGCGCTAGCGGGCCAGAGCAGTTCTTC
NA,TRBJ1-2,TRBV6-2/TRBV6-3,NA,CASSASGTPYGYTF,TGTGCCAGCAGTGCCTCCGGGACACCTTATGGCTACACCTTC
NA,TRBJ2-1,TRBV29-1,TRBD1,CSVGVTGGSGEQFF,TGCAGCGTTGGGGTAACAGGGGGCTCGGGTGAGCAGTTCTTC
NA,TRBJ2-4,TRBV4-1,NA,CASSRERTAQNIQYF,TGCGCCAGCAGCCGAGAAAGGACAGCTCAAAACATTCAGTACTTC
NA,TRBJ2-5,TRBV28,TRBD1,CASSPLDRSQETQYF,TGTGCCAGCAGCCCTCTGGACAGGTCTCAAGAGACCCAGTACTTC
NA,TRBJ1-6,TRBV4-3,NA,CASSQGQIVYNSPLHF,TGCGCCAGCAGCCAAGGACAGATTGTCTATAATTCACCCCTCCACTTT
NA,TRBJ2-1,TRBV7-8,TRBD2,CASSQLREWGEEHEQFF,TGTGCCAGCAGCCAGTTGCGGGAGTGGGGGGAGGAGCATGAGCAGTTCTTC
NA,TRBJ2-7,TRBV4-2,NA,CASSQESASYEQYF,TGTGCCAGCAGCCAAGAGTCGGCCTCCTACGAGCAGTACTTC
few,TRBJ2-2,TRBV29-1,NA,CSVEGPDTGELFF,TGCAGCGTTGAGGGCCCGGACACCGGGGAGCTGTTTTTT
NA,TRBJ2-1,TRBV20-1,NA,CSAEGLRSYNEQFF,TGCAGTGCTGAGGGCCTAAGATCCTACAATGAGCAGTTCTTC
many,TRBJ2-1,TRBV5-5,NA,CASTGAYNEQFF,TGTGCCAGTACAGGCGCTTACAATGAGCAGTTCTTC
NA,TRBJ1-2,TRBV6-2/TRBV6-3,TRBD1,CASSYPVRGMHGYTF,TGTGCCAGCAGTTACCCGGTCAGGGGGATGCATGGCTACACCTTC
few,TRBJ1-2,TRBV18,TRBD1,CASSQDRARNYGYTF,TGTGCCAGCTCACAGGACAGGGCGCGTAACTATGGCTACACCTTC
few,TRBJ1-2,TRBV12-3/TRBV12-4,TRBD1,CASIRTGRLNYGYTF,TGTGCCAGCATTAGGACAGGTCGCCTTAACTATGGCTACACCTTC
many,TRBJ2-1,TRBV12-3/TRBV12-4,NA,CASSFSLEQFF,TGCGCCAGCAGCTTTTCCCTAGAGCAGTTCTTC
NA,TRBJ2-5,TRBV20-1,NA,CSASAGNGPYF,TGCAGTGCTAGTGCGGGAAATGGGCCGTACTTC
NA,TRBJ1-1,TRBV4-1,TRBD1,CASSITGGAEAFF,TGCGCCAGCAGCATCACAGGGGGGGCGGAGGCTTTCTTT
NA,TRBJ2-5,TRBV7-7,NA,CASSPFSRETQYF,TGTGCTAGCAGTCCTTTTTCGAGGGAGACCCAGTACTTC
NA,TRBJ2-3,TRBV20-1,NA,CSARGLPDQPTDTQYF,TGCAGTGCTAGAGGCCTCCCAGATCAACCCACAGATACGCAGTATTTT
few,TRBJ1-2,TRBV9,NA,CASSVEVQAGGYTF,TGTGCCAGCAGCGTAGAAGTTCAGGCGGGGGGCTACACCTTC
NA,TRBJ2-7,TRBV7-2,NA,CASSLLGAAYEQYF,TGTGCCAGCAGCTTACTCGGCGCTGCCTACGAGCAGTACTTC
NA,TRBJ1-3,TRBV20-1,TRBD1,CSAADRGRNTIYF,TGCAGTGCCGCAGACAGGGGACGAAACACCATATATTTT
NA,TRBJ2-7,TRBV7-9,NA,CASSSSTGVGAQYF,TGTGCCAGCAGCTCCTCCACCGGGGTAGGCGCGCAGTACTTC
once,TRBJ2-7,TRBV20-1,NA,CSAYDKGGGSYEQYF,TGCAGTGCATATGACAAGGGGGGAGGGTCCTACGAGCAGTACTTC
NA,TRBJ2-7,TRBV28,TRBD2,CASSLEREEGYYEQYF,TGTGCCAGCAGTTTAGAGCGGGAGGAAGGTTACTACGAGCAGTACTTC
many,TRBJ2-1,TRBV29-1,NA,CSVHGVVGNEQFF,TGCAGCGTTCACGGGGTGGTCGGGAATGAGCAGTTCTTC
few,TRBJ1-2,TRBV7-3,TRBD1,CASSLWELQGRHGYTF,TGTGCCAGCAGCTTATGGGAGCTACAGGGGCGACATGGCTACACCTTC
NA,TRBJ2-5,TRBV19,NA,CASSPGDGETQYF,TGTGCCAGTAGTCCAGGGGACGGGGAGACCCAGTACTTC
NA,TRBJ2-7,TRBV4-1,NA,CASSQEAGSGYEQYF,TGCGCCAGCAGCCAAGAAGCAGGCTCCGGCTACGAGCAGTACTTC
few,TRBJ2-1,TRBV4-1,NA,CASSPGSGYNEQFF,TGCGCCAGCAGCCCAGGAAGCGGCTACAATGAGCAGTTCTTC
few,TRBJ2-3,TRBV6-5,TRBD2,CASSYSRGSGGRYTDTQYF,TGTGCCAGCAGTTACTCGAGGGGAAGCGGCGGGAGGTACACAGATACGCAGTATTTT
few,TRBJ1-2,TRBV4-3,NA,CASSQGYRDSRGYTF,TGCGCCAGCAGCCAAGGGTACAGGGACTCGCGAGGCTACACCTTC
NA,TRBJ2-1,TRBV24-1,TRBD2,CAASDPRGAGRMHNEQFF,TGTGCCGCCAGTGATCCCCGAGGAGCGGGACGAATGCACAATGAGCAGTTCTTC